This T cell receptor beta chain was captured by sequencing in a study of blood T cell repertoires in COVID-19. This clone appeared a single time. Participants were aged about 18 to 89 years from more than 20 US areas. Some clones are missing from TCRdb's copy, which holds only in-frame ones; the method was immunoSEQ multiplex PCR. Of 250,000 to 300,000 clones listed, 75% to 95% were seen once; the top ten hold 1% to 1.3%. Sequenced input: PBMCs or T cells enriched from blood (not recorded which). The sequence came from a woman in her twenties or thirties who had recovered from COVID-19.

The CDR3 bases are TGCAGTGCTAGTAGTCTAGCGTTGTGGAATGAGCAGTTCTTC. Translating gives CSASSLALWNEQFF. The rearrangement links TRBV20-1 to TRBJ2-1, with a weak D call TRBD2 (6 bases). Trimming cost V 3 bases and J 7 bases, with 16 bases left between them. The CDR3 consists of 14 residues. Germline CDR1 and CDR2: DFQATT and SNEGSKA (reference sequence).